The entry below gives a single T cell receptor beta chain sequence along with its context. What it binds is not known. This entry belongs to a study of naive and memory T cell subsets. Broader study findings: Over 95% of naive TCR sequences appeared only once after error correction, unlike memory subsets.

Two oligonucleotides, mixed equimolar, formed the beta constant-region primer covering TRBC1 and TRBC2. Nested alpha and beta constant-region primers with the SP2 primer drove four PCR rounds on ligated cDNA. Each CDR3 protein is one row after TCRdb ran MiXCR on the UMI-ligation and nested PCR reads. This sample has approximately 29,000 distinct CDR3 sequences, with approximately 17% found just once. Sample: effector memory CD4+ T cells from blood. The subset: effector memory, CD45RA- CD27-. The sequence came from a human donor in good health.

Written as DNA, the CDR3 is TGTGCCAGCAGTTTTGAAGGAGGGAGTGAGCAGTTCTTC. Encoded protein: CASSFEGGSEQFF. V is TRBV6-5 and J is TRBJ2-1, with a weak D call TRBD2 (6 bases). Trimming removed 4 bases from V and 9 bases from J, with 13 bases in between. The CDR3 length is 13 residues. Germline assignment: CDR1 MNHEY and CDR2 SVGAGI.